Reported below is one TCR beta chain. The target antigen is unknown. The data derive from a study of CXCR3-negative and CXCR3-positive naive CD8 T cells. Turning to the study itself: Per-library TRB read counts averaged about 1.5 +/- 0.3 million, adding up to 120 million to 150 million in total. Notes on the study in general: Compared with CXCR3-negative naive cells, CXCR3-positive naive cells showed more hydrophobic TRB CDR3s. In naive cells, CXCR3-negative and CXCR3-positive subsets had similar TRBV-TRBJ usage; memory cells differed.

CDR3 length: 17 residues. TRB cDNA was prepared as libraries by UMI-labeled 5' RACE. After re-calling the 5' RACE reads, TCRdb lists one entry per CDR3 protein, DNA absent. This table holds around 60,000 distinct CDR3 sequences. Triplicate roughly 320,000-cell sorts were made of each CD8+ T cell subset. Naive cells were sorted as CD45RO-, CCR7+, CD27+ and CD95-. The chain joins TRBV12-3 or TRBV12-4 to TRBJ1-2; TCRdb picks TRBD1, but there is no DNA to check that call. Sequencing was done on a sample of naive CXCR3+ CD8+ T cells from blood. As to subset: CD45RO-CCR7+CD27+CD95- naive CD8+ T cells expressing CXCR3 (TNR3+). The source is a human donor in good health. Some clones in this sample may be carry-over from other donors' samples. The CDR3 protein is CASSLFFRADPNYGYTF.